This TCR beta chain was sequenced for a study of monozygotic twins with cystic fibrosis. Study observations and caveats: Shared CDR3 numbers were not associated with age, concordance or severity. Median Simpson clonality of roughly 0.01 suggested naive T cells predominated.

The CDR3 has 11 amino acids. The germline V and J ends were trimmed by 5 bases and 3 bases, with 5 bases remaining between them. The germline CDR1 and CDR2 sequences are MDHEN and SYDVKM. On this clone itself: Its antigen is not identified.

The table came from immunoSEQ multiplex PCR; TCRdb's copy has only in-frame clones and leaves some out. The repertoire holds 30,000 or so clones, with 80% to 95% as singletons. This receptor was identified in a girl aged 2 to 10 with cystic fibrosis. Sequences were obtained from blood. The gene calls are TRBV28 and TRBJ2-7; D unclear. CDR3 region: CASSASYEQYF. Here the CDR3 DNA reads TGTGCCAGCAGTGCTAGCTACGAGCAGTACTTC.